The next 25 T cell receptor beta chains were all read from a single sample in a study of cytomegalovirus exposure and HLA in healthy donors (dated by TCRdb to about 2017). Library generation was performed with the immunoSEQ multiplex PCR assay. For the multiplex PCR, a mixture combining 60 forward primers for TCR Vbeta segments and 13 reverse primers for TCR Jbeta segments was used. TCRdb took this table from immuneACCESS and kept in-frame rearrangements with V and J called. Such tables lack part of the clones; where checked against another copy, unresolved V genes explain under half of the gap, and the rest is unexplained. Across this sample there are some 200,000 clones, with approximately 11% seen only once. Less than 8.5% of the sample lies in the top ten. The sample consisted of PBMCs. The receptors derive from a man in his forties or fifties in good health and CMV-seropositive.

This clone was observed a few times. The V gene is TRBV5-6, the J gene TRBJ2-2, with 7 nucleotides matching TRBD2. This CDR3 comprises 16 residues. Trimming at V came to 2 bases and at J to 1 base, leaving 5 bases not matched to a gene. Germline V CDR1 and CDR2: SGHDT, YYEEEE. The CDR3 spells CASSLKLAMNTGELFF. The CDR3, as DNA: TGTGCCAGCAGCTTAAAACTAGCGATGAACACCGGGGAGCTGTTTTTT.

This clone was observed a few times. The J gene is TRBJ1-1, the V gene TRBV28; 7 bases match TRBD1. Germline-derived CDR1 and CDR2 are MDHEN and SYDVKM. V trimming: 1 base; J trimming: 10 bases; junction bases outside the gene matches: 12. The length of the CDR3 is 15 residues. The CDR3 loop is CASSLSGQSRIGAFF. DNA for the CDR3: TGTGCCAGCAGTTTATCGGGACAGTCAAGGATCGGAGCTTTCTTT.

This clone was seen only a few times. This chain uses TRBV4-2 with TRBJ1-4, with D tentatively TRBD1 (5 bases). V was cut by 0 bases and J by 3 bases, with 17 bases left in between. CDR1 and CDR2 from the germline V gene are LGHNA and YNFKEQ. The CDR3 is 18 residues long. Written as DNA, the CDR3 is TGTGCCAGCAGCCAAGATCTCAGGGCCCCGGGGGCTAATGAAAAACTGTTTTTT. It translates to CASSQDLRAPGANEKLFF.

Details on this clone: Other nucleotide sequences in the sample specify the same CDR3. V and J are TRBV27 and TRBJ1-3; TRBD1 matches at 7 bases. The germline CDR1 and CDR2 sequences are MNHEY and SMNVEV (reference sequence). CDR3 length equals 14 residues. V gave up 6 bases and J gave up 2 bases; unmatched junction bases: 4. Here the CDR3 reads CASRPTGAGNTIYF. DNA for the CDR3: TGTGCCAGCAGACCTACAGGGGCTGGAAACACCATATATTTT.

This clone has just a few counts. J is TRBJ1-1 and V is TRBV7-8; D is possibly TRBD1 (5 bases). Germline assignment: CDR1 SGHVS and CDR2 FQNEAQ. Trimming shortened V by 6 bases and J by 1 base, and 9 bases separated the two germline ends. The CDR3 sequence is 13 residues long. Here the CDR3 reads CASRRQKNTEAFF. The CDR3, as DNA: TGTGCCAGCAGAAGACAGAAGAACACTGAAGCTTTCTTT.

This chain uses TRBV15 with TRBJ1-1; no clear D gene. The CDR3 contains 12 residues. CDR1 and CDR2 (germline): LNHNV, YYDKDF (reference sequence). The V gene lost 6 bases and the J gene lost 1 base, with 6 bases spanning the gap. The CDR3 region is CATSLSNTEAFF. CDR3 bases: TGTGCCACCAGTCTATCGAACACTGAAGCTTTCTTT.

This clone was detected a few times. The chain carries TRBV4-2 and TRBJ2-7, with 8 bases matching TRBD1. The CDR3 sequence is 17 residues long. J was trimmed by 3 bases and V by 0 bases; bases with no gene match: 10. Germline CDR1 and CDR2: LGHNA and YNFKEQ. Written as DNA, the CDR3 is TGTGCCAGCAGCCAAGATACAGGGACAGGAGGGATCTACGAGCAGTACTTC. This codes for CASSQDTGTGGIYEQYF.

In this sample, this clone turned up a few times. J is TRBJ1-1 and V is TRBV4-3; possibly TRBD1 for D (6 bases). Trimming removed 0 bases at V and 6 bases at J, with 11 bases between. CDR3 length: 14 residues. Germline lookup yields CDR1 LGHNA and CDR2 YSLEER. The CDR3 spells CASSQDTGGPEAFF. CDR3 nucleotides: TGCGCCAGCAGCCAAGATACCGGGGGGCCTGAAGCTTTCTTT.

This clone was picked up a small number of times. The chain uses TRBV18 and TRBJ1-4, with TRBD1 identical over 8 bases. This CDR3 contains 15 residues. Trimming took 5 bases from V and 8 from J; bases not matched to a gene: 10. The germline gives CDR1 KGHSH, CDR2 LQKENI. CDR3 sequence (DNA): TGTGCCAGCTCATCGGACAGGGCCTCGAACGAAAAACTGTTTTTT. Translated: CASSSDRASNEKLFF.

The chain carries TRBV5-1 and TRBJ2-2; 8 bases are shared with TRBD2. The CDR3 is 16 residues long. In germline, CDR1 is SGHRS, CDR2 YFSETQ. Losses at the gene ends were 4 bases for V and 2 bases for J; bases not matched to a gene: 7. The CDR3 DNA reads TGCGCCAGCAGCCCTTATACTAGCGGCAACACCGGGGAGCTGTTTTTT. As protein: CASSPYTSGNTGELFF.

The rearrangement links TRBV12-5 to TRBJ1-6, with TRBD1 matching 7 bases. With 5 bases clipped from V and 0 bases from J, the junction kept 7 bases outside the gene matches. CDR3 length: 17 residues. Germline CDR1 and CDR2: LGHNT and FRNRAP. The CDR3 loop is CASGPRDRASYNSPLHF. CDR3 nucleotide sequence: TGTGCTAGTGGTCCACGCGACAGGGCCTCCTATAATTCACCCCTCCACTTT.

This clone showed up just a few times. The V and J genes are TRBV6-1 and TRBJ2-2; D is unresolved. Germline CDR1 MNHNS, CDR2 SASEGT. The CDR3 totals 15 residues. The V gene lost 5 bases and the J gene lost 1 base, with 11 bases spanning the gap. The CDR3 DNA sequence: TGTGCCAGCAGTAGTCACCAACTGAACACCGGGGAGCTGTTTTTT. This codes for CASSSHQLNTGELFF.

V gene TRBV9 combines with J gene TRBJ2-7, with 9 nucleotides matching TRBD2. Germline V gene lookup returns CDR1 SGDLS and CDR2 YYNGEE. V shed 0 bases, J shed 5 bases, and the junction held 6 bases outside the gene matches. The CDR3 totals 15 residues. The CDR3 sequence is CASSVAGLAPHEQYF. In DNA form, the CDR3 reads TGTGCCAGCAGCGTAGCGGGACTAGCACCCCACGAGCAGTACTTC.

The rearrangement uses TRBV6-5 and TRBJ2-1; 8 bases align to TRBD2. Germline loops: CDR1 MNHEY, CDR2 SVGAGI. Germline trimming cut 0 bases from V and 3 bases from J; bases unmatched to any gene: 4. The CDR3 spans 16 residues. The CDR3 here is CASSYSSRGGYNEQFF. DNA of the CDR3: TGTGCCAGCAGTTACTCGAGCCGGGGGGGCTACAATGAGCAGTTCTTC.

This chain connects TRBV19 to TRBJ1-4, with D uncertain. V lost 4 bases, J lost 0 bases, and 18 bases lay in between. The CDR3 length is 18 residues. Per germline, CDR1 LNHDA and CDR2 SQIVND (reference sequence). The DNA for the CDR3 is TGTGCCAGTAGTACAGCAAGACACAACCCTTCAACTAATGAAAAACTGTTTTTT. As protein: CASSTARHNPSTNEKLFF.

The chain is built from TRBV7-2 and TRBJ1-2; D is possibly TRBD1 (6 bases). CDR3 length: 16 residues. V was cut by 5 bases and J by 1 base, with 17 bases left in between. Germline V gives CDR1 SGHTA, CDR2 FQGNSA. The CDR3 DNA reads as TGTGCCAGCAGCCCAGAGGGGGGGGCTAATAACTATGGCTACACCTTC. It yields the protein CASSPEGGANNYGYTF.

This clone was detected a few times. This chain links TRBV6-5 with TRBJ2-2; unclear D gene. Trimming stripped 0 bases from V and 6 bases from J, with 2 bases between. CDR3 size: 12 residues. Germline V gene lookup returns CDR1 MNHEY and CDR2 SVGAGI. CDR3 loop: CASSYSAGELFF. CDR3 coding DNA: TGTGCCAGCAGTTACTCCGCCGGGGAGCTGTTTTTT.

The V call is TRBV19, the J call TRBJ2-5, with D tentatively TRBD2 (6 bases). The CDR3 is made up of 17 amino acids. Germline-derived CDR1 and CDR2 are LNHDA and SQIVND (reference sequence). Trimming took 6 bases from V and 5 from J, leaving 25 bases between them. DNA of the CDR3: TGTGCCAGTAGCGCTACCCTGGGACTCAGCCCCCGGGAGACCCAGTACTTC. Translating gives CASSATLGLSPRETQYF.

The chain uses TRBV4-3 and TRBJ1-5; D call uncertain. CDR1 and CDR2 (germline): LGHNA, YSLEER. This CDR3 contains 15 residues. Trimming pared 2 bases from V and 6 bases from J, leaving 14 bases between. CDR3 bases: TGCGCCAGCAGCCAACCCCCCCGACTCGCTCAGCCCCAGCATTTT. It yields the protein CASSQPPRLAQPQHF.

There are a few counts of this clone. The genes are TRBV5-1 and TRBJ2-7; 10 positions agree with TRBD1. Germline trimming cut 4 bases from V and 6 bases from J; bases unmatched to any gene: 7. Germline V gene sequence: CDR1 SGHRS, CDR2 YFSETQ. The CDR3 runs 14 residues. CDR3 residues: CASSTGQGMGEQYV. The CDR3 DNA reads as TGCGCCAGCAGCACGGGACAGGGGATGGGCGAGCAGTACGTC.

The V and J genes are TRBV7-6 and TRBJ2-5, with a tentative D call TRBD2 (6 bases). The CDR3 has 16 amino acids. Trimming stripped 5 bases from V and 5 bases from J, with 21 bases between. CDR1 SGHVS and CDR2 FNYEAQ come from the germline V gene. The CDR3: CASSPTWTKHGETQYF. The CDR3 DNA is TGTGCCAGCAGCCCTACCTGGACTAAGCACGGTGAGACCCAGTACTTC.

In this sample, this clone turned up a few times. The chain carries TRBV5-6 and TRBJ1-1; D is ambiguous. The germline gives CDR1 SGHDT, CDR2 YYEEEE. Trimming left V 2 bases short and J 1 base short, with 15 bases between. CDR3 length: 16 amino acids. The CDR3 region is CASSFFSGSSNTEAFF. Written as DNA, the CDR3 is TGTGCCAGCAGCTTTTTTTCTGGCAGTTCGAACACTGAAGCTTTCTTT. Filled out from reference TRBV5-6 and TRBJ1-1, the complete variable domain reads DAGVTQSPTHLIKTRGQQVTLRCSPKSGHDTVSWYQQALGQGPQFIFQYYEEEERQRGNFPDRFSGHQFPNYSSELNVNALLLGDSALYLCASSFFSGSSNTEAFFGQGTRLTVV.

This clone was counted only a few times. V and J are TRBV16 and TRBJ1-1, with D unresolved. CDR3 size: 15 residues. Germline values: CDR1 KGHSY, CDR2 FQNENV. The germline V and J ends were trimmed by 0 bases and 0 bases, with 8 bases remaining between them. The CDR3 sequence is CASSQSARMNTEAFF. DNA for the CDR3: TGTGCCAGCAGCCAATCGGCCCGCATGAACACTGAAGCTTTCTTT.

This chain joins TRBV7-8 and TRBJ2-7; D gene ambiguous. Germline assignment: CDR1 SGHVS and CDR2 FQNEAQ. This CDR3 is built from 12 residues. V lost 1 base and J 3 bases, leaving 4 bases between the germline ends. CDR3 DNA sequence: TGTGCCAGCAGCTTAGAGCGCTACGAGCAGTACTTC. It encodes CASSLERYEQYF.

The V and J genes are TRBV7-8 and TRBJ2-2, with TRBD2 identical over 10 bases. Germline trimming cut 5 bases from V and 1 base from J; bases unmatched to any gene: 4. CDR1 SGHVS and CDR2 FQNEAQ come from the germline V gene. The CDR3 is made up of 16 amino acids. CDR3 loop: CASSRAGGVNTGELFF. The CDR3 DNA is TGTGCCAGCAGCCGAGCGGGGGGGGTGAACACCGGGGAGCTGTTTTTT.